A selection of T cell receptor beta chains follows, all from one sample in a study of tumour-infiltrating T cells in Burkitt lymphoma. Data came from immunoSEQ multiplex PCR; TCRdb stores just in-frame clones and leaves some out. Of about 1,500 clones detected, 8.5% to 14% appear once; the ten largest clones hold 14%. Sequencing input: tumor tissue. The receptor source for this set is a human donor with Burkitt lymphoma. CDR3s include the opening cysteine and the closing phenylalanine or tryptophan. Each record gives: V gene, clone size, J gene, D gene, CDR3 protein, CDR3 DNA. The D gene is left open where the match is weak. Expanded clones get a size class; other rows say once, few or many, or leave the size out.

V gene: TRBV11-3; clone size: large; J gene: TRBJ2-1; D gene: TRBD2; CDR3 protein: CASSPGLAGENEQFF; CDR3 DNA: TGTGCCAGCAGCCCTGGACTAGCGGGAGAAAATGAGCAGTTCTTC
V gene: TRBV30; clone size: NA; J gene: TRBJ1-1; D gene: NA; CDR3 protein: CAWSVLVNTEAFF; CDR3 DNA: TGTGCCTGGAGTGTATTAGTGAACACTGAAGCTTTCTTT
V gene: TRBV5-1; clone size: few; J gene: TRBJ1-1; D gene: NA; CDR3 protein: CASSLAGSNTEAFF; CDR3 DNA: TGCGCCAGCAGCTTGGCCGGATCGAACACTGAAGCTTTCTTT
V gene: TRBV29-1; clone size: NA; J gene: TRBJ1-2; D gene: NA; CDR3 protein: CSVGAGEVRGYTF; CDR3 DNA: TGCAGCGTGGGTGCAGGGGAAGTTAGAGGCTACACCTTC
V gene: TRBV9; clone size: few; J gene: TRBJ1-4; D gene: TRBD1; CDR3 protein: CASSVDQGVNEKLFF; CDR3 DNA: TGTGCCAGCAGCGTAGATCAGGGGGTCAATGAAAAACTGTTTTTT
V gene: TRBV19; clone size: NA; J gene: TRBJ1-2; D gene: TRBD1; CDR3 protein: CASNRDRAQYGYTF; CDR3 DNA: TGTGCCAGTAATCGGGACAGGGCACAATATGGCTACACCTTC
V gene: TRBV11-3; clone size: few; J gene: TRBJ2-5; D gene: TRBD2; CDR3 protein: CASSPGNIRGGETQYF; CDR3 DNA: TGTGCCAGCAGCCCAGGAAACATTAGGGGAGGGGAGACCCAGTACTTC
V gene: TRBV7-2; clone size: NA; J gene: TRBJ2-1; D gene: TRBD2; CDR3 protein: CASSSRLAGESYNEQFF; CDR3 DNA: TGTGCCAGCAGCTCCAGACTAGCGGGAGAGTCCTACAATGAGCAGTTCTTC
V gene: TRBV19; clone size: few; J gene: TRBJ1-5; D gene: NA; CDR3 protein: CASRAPQGYEAQPQHF; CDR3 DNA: TGTGCCAGTAGGGCACCCCAGGGATATGAGGCTCAGCCCCAGCATTTT
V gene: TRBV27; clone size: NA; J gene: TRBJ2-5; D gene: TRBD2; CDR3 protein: CASSVAGGPETQYF; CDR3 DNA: TGTGCCAGCAGCGTAGCGGGAGGACCTGAGACCCAGTACTTC
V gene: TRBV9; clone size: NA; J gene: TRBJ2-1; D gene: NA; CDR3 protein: CASSVGIWFSSVHEQFF; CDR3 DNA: TGTGCCAGCAGCGTAGGGATATGGTTCTCAAGCGTCCATGAGCAGTTCTTC
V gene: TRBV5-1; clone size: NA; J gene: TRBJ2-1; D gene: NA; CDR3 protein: CASSSDTSYNEQFF; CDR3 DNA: TGCGCCAGCAGCTCGGACACCTCCTACAATGAGCAGTTCTTC
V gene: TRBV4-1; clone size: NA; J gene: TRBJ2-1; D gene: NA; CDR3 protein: CASSQGELNGEQFF; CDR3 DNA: TGCGCCAGCAGCCAAGGTGAGCTAAACGGTGAGCAGTTCTTC
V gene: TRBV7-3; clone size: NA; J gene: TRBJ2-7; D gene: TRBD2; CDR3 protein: CASSLGQGLDYEQYF; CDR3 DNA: TGTGCCAGCAGCTTAGGGCAGGGACTAGACTACGAGCAGTACTTC
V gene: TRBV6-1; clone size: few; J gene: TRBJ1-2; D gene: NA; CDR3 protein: CASSEEVGPLGLRGYTF; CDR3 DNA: TGTGCCAGCAGTGAAGAGGTAGGGCCCCTTGGACTTCGGGGCTACACCTTC
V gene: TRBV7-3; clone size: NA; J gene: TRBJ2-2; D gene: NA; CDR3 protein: CASSLDPPGTGELFF; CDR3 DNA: TGTGCCAGCAGCTTAGATCCACCGGGAACCGGGGAGCTGTTTTTT
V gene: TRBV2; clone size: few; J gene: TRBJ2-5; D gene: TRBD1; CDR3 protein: CASSEQVPGQGTTQYF; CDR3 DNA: TGTGCCAGCAGTGAACAAGTACCGGGACAGGGGACGACCCAGTACTTC
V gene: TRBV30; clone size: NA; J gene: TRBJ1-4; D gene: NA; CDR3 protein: CAWGEALNEKLFF; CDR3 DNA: TGTGCCTGGGGGGAGGCCCTTAATGAAAAACTGTTTTTT
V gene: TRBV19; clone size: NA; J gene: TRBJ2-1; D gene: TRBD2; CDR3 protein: CASSITPGTSGSTYNEQFF; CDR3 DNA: TGTGCCAGTAGTATCACCCCTGGGACTAGCGGGAGTACCTACAATGAGCAGTTCTTC
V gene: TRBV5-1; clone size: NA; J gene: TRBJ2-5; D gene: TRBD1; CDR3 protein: CASSLGQGAYQETQYF; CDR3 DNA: TGCGCCAGCAGCTTAGGACAGGGGGCTTACCAAGAGACCCAGTACTTC
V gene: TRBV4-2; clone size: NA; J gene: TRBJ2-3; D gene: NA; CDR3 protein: CASSQGTGTYSEDTQYF; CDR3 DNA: TGTGCCAGCAGCCAAGGGACTGGTACTTATAGCGAGGATACGCAGTATTTT
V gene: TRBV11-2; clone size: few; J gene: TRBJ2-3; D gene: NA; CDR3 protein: CASSLLAIAYTDTQYF; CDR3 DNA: TGTGCCAGCAGCTTACTGGCCATAGCTTACACAGATACGCAGTATTTT
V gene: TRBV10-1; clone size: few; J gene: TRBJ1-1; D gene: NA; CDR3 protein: CASSDPNTEAFF; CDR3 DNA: TGCGCCAGCAGTGACCCGAACACTGAAGCTTTCTTT
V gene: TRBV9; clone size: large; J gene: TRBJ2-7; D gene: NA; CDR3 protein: CASSVSTDSSYEQYF; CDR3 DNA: TGTGCCAGCAGCGTATCTACGGATAGCTCCTACGAGCAGTACTTC
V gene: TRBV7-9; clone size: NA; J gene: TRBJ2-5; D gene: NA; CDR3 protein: CASSLGYQAETQYF; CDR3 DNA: TGTGCCAGCAGCTTAGGGTATCAGGCGGAGACCCAGTACTTC
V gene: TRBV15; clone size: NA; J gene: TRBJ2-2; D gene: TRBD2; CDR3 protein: CATSKGPLAGGSTGELFF; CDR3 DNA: TGTGCCACCAGCAAGGGGCCCTTAGCGGGGGGGAGCACCGGGGAGCTGTTTTTT
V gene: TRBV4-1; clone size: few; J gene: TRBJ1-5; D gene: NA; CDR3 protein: CASSQERGFQPQHF; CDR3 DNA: TGCGCCAGCAGCCAAGAAAGGGGCTTTCAGCCCCAGCATTTT
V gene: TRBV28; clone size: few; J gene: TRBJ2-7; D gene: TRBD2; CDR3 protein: CASSQTSASYEQYF; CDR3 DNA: TGTGCCAGCAGTCAGACTAGCGCCTCCTACGAGCAGTACTTC
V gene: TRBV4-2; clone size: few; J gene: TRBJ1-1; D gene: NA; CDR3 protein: CASSPRSGLNTEAFF; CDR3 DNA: TGTGCCAGCAGCCCTAGGTCGGGCTTGAACACTGAAGCTTTCTTT
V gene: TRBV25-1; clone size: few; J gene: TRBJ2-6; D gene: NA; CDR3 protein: CASSPGVSGANVLTF; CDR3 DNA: TGTGCCAGCAGTCCGGGGGTTTCTGGGGCCAACGTCCTGACTTTC
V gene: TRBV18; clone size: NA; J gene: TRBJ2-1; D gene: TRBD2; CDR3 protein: CASSQSTGLAGVPNEQFF; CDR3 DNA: TGTGCCAGCTCACAATCCACTGGACTAGCGGGGGTTCCCAATGAGCAGTTCTTC
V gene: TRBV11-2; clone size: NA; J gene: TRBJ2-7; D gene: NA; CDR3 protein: CASSLPGTPYEQYF; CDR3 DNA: TGTGCCAGCAGCTTACCCGGGACACCCTACGAGCAGTACTTC
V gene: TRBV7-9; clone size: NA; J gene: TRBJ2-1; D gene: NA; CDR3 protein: CASSLRFDEQFF; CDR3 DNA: TGTGCCAGCAGCTTGAGGTTCGATGAGCAGTTCTTC
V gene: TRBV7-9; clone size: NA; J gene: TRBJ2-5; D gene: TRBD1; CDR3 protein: CASSGQQGYQETQYF; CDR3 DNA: TGTGCCAGCAGCGGACAACAGGGGTACCAAGAGACCCAGTACTTC
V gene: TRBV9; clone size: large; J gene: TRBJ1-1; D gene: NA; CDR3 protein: CASSDAGNTEAFF; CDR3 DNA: TGTGCCAGCAGCGATGCAGGGAACACTGAAGCTTTCTTT
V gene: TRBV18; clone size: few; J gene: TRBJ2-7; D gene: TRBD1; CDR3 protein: CASSQGGFEQYF; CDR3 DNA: TGTGCCAGCTCACAAGGGGGCTTCGAGCAGTACTTC
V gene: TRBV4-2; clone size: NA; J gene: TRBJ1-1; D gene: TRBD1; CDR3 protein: CASSHRTGMNTEAFF; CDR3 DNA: TGTGCCAGCAGCCATCGGACAGGGATGAACACTGAAGCTTTCTTT
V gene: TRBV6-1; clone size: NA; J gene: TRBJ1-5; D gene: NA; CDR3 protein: CASEQVRNQPQHF; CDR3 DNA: TGTGCCAGCGAACAGGTCCGCAATCAGCCCCAGCATTTT
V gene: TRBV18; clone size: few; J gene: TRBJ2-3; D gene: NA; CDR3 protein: CASSLGSREDTQYF; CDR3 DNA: TGTGCCAGCTCGCTCGGGTCTAGGGAGGATACGCAGTATTTT
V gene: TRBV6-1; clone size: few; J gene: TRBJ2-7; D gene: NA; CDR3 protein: CASSVYEQYF; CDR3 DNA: TGTGCCAGCAGTGTCTACGAGCAGTACTTC
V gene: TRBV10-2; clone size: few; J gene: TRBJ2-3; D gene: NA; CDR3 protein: CASSRTPINTQYF; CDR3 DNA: TGCGCCAGCAGTCGAACCCCTATTAATACGCAGTATTTT
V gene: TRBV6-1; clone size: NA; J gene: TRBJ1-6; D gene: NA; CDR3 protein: CASSEITDGISPLHF; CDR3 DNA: TGTGCCAGCAGTGAAATAACGGACGGGATTTCACCCCTCCACTTT
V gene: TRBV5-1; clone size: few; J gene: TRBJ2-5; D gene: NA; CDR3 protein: CASSEPGYQETQYF; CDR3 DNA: TGCGCCAGCAGCGAACCGGGCTACCAAGAGACCCAGTACTTC
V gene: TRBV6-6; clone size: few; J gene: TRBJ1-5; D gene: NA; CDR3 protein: CASSYLVPEGQPQHF; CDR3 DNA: TGTGCCAGCAGTTACTTGGTCCCCGAGGGGCAGCCCCAGCATTTT
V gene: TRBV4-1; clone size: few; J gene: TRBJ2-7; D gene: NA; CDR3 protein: CASSQETVTPYEQYF; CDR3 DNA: TGCGCCAGCAGCCAAGAAACGGTCACACCCTACGAGCAGTACTTC